These T cell receptor beta chains were read from a single sample in a study of blood T cell repertoires in COVID-19. Generated by immunoSEQ multiplex PCR, the TCRdb table keeps only in-frame clones and is missing some. The sample lists over 100,000 clones; around 82% were seen once. Sequencing was performed on peripheral blood. These receptors came from a man between 60 and 70 years old with acute or convalescent COVID-19. CDR3s include the opening cysteine and the closing phenylalanine or tryptophan. A D gene is named only where the DNA matches it firmly.

D: NA; V: TRBV2; CDR3: CASSDAGTWDGTPLHF
D: TRBD1; V: TRBV6-4; CDR3: CASRGQGDTEAFF
D: TRBD2; V: TRBV9; CDR3: CASRSGRAGVTDTQYF
D: TRBD1; V: TRBV12-3/TRBV12-4; CDR3: CASSRGQGRGYTF
D: TRBD1; V: TRBV5-1; CDR3: CASSAGQGSSYEQYF
D: TRBD2; V: TRBV4-2; CDR3: CASSRTTSGGGNEQFF
D: NA; V: TRBV9; CDR3: CASSVGTESNQPQHF
D: NA; V: TRBV7-2; CDR3: CASSLAMARGGYTF
D: NA; V: TRBV4-1; CDR3: CASSQDRSGNTEAFF
D: NA; V: TRBV5-4; CDR3: CASSIGTPGEKLFF
D: NA; V: TRBV10-3; CDR3: CAISELGRGYNEQFF
D: TRBD1; V: TRBV2; CDR3: CASRDRVGGSNQPQHF
D: TRBD2; V: TRBV28; CDR3: CASSLPTSGKNEQFF
D: TRBD2; V: TRBV18; CDR3: CASSPPGLAGGNEQFF
D: TRBD1; V: TRBV5-1; CDR3: CASSLGDRPYSGANVLTF
D: TRBD1; V: TRBV5-1; CDR3: CASSRQGAGNTIYF
D: TRBD2; V: TRBV24-1; CDR3: CATSDPGLAGVNEQFF
D: TRBD2; V: TRBV6-1; CDR3: CASSERAGGYNEQFF
D: TRBD1; V: TRBV19; CDR3: CASSIQQGARGYTF
D: TRBD1; V: TRBV5-8; CDR3: CASSPDRANSPLHF
D: NA; V: TRBV27; CDR3: CASSPSGVLYVGSGANVLTF
D: TRBD1; V: TRBV18; CDR3: CASSPRDRGYGYTF
D: TRBD2; V: TRBV18; CDR3: CASSPRTSGGTDTQYF
D: TRBD1; V: TRBV7-3; CDR3: CASSPGQGYYGYTF
D: NA; V: TRBV5-8; CDR3: CASSLAQGGYNEQFF
D: TRBD2; V: TRBV7-9; CDR3: CASSFLAGVNEQFF
D: NA; V: TRBV19; CDR3: CASSLSRAYEQYF
D: TRBD1; V: TRBV28; CDR3: CASLYYRGLSPLHF
D: NA; V: TRBV5-1; CDR3: CASSPTGGLGNEKLFF
D: TRBD2; V: TRBV19; CDR3: CASSTGLAGAGGTGELFF
D: NA; V: TRBV2; CDR3: CASSEAQLYSPLHF
D: TRBD1; V: TRBV19; CDR3: CASSIVGTGGYEQYF
D: TRBD1; V: TRBV2; CDR3: CATGTANSPLHF
D: NA; V: TRBV5-6; CDR3: CASSLGGTYEQYF
D: TRBD2; V: TRBV7-3; CDR3: CASSQGTSGVNTGELFF
D: TRBD1; V: TRBV10-3; CDR3: CAIRGQEGYNEQFF
D: TRBD1; V: TRBV11-3; CDR3: CASSTRTGDYNSPLHF
D: TRBD1; V: TRBV19; CDR3: CASMRTGGNTEAFF
D: TRBD1; V: TRBV28; CDR3: CASSLGTGRREKLFF
D: NA; V: TRBV25-1; CDR3: CASSELGGLKVIEQFF
D: TRBD1; V: TRBV4-1; CDR3: CASSRQGEEKLFF
D: TRBD2; V: TRBV5-1; CDR3: CASSPGLASYNEQFF
D: NA; V: TRBV7-9; CDR3: CASSLPRGEQFF
D: TRBD1; V: TRBV10-3; CDR3: CAISAGQGKGDSNQPQHF
D: TRBD1; V: TRBV25-1; CDR3: CASSPPTGGVTEAFF